This T cell receptor beta chain appears in the sequencing data of a study of blood T cell repertoires in COVID-19. The wider study: COVID-19 samples, acute and convalescent, were from the United States, Italy and Spain. Nucleic acid was either cDNA or gDNA, and it came from T cells, B-cell-depleted T cells, or PBMCs.

Per the authors' pipeline: Reference gene primer amplification gave nucleated cell count estimates. Using immunoSEQ multiplex PCR, the repertoire was profiled, and TCRdb retains in-frame clones only, with some absent. V, J and clone size are taken as reported in that table, and D and trimming were inferred from the DNA itself. The table lists roughly 140,000 clones, under 90% of them singletons. Comment on this clone: As the CDR3 is not closed by the conserved phenylalanine or tryptophan, this likely results from a read error. It is unclear where the CDR3 begins or ends on the DNA, so no DNA is shown, and the CDR3 is as TCRdb lists it.

Both ends counted, the CDR3 spans 13 residues. CDR1 is MNHGY, CDR2 SVAAGI, per germline. Sequenced sample: peripheral blood. This receptor was obtained from a man aged 55-75 years with acute or convalescent COVID-19. The V and J genes are TRBV6-9 and TRBJ1-2. The CDR3 sequence is CASSFLFEGSPAP.